The TCR beta chain under discussion was sequenced for a study of technical replicates of blood from a handful of donors. Per the germline V gene, CDR1 is MNHEY and CDR2 is SVGAGI. The CDR3 runs 15 residues. The ends were cut back, 0 bases at V and 5 bases at J, with 13 bases in the middle. Clones were read by immunoSEQ multiplex PCR, and TCRdb kept only the in-frame ones, dropping some. The sample holds tens of thousands of clones, 90% to 95% seen once. Sequenced material: T cells isolated from PBMCs. This receptor was identified in a human donor in good health. The chain employs TRBV6-5 and TRBJ2-5; possible D gene TRBD2, 5 bases. CDR3 bases: TGTGCCAGCAGTTACTCCTCTTCATCGGGGGAGACCCAGTACTTC. It codes for CASSYSSSSGETQYF.